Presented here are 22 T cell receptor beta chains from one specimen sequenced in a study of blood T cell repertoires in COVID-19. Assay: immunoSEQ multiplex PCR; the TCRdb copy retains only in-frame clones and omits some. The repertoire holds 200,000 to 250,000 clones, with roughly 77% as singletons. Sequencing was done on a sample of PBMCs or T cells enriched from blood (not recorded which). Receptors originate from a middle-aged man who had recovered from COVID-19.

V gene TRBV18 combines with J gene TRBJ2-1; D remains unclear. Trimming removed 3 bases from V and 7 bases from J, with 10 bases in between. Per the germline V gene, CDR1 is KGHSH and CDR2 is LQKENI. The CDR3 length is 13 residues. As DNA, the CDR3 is TGTGCCAGCTCACCTGACACGATAAATGAGCAGTTCTTC. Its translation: CASSPDTINEQFF.

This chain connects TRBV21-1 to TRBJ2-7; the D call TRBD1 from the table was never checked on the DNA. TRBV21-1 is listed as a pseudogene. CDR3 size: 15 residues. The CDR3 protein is CASSKPLWTLAEQYF. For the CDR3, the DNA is TGTGCCAGCAGCAAACCGTTATGGACACTCGCCGAGCAGTACTTC.

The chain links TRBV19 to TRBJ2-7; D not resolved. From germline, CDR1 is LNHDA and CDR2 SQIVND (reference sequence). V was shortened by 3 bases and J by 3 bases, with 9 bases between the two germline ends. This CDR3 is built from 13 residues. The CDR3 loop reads CASSMGRDYEQYF. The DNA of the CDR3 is TGTGCCAGTAGTATGGGCAGAGACTACGAGCAGTACTTC.

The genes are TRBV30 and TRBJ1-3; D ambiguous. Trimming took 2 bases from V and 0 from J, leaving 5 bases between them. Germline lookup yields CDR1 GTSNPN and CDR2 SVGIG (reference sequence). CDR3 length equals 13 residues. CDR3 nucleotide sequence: TGTGCCTGGAGTCCTAACTCTGGAAACACCATATATTTT. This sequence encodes CAWSPNSGNTIYF.

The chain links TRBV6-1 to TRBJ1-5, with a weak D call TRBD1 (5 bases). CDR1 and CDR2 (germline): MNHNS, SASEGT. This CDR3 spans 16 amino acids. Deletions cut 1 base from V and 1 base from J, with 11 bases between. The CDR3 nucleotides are TGTGCCAGCAGTGAAGGGTCGGGGGTGAGCAATCAGCCCCAGCATTTT. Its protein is CASSEGSGVSNQPQHF.

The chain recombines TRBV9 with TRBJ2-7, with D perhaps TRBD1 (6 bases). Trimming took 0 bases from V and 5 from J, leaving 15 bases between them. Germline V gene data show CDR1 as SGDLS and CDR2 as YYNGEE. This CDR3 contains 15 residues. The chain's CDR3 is CASSVGGLQTHEQYF. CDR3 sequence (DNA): TGTGCCAGCAGCGTAGGGGGGCTCCAGACCCACGAGCAGTACTTC.

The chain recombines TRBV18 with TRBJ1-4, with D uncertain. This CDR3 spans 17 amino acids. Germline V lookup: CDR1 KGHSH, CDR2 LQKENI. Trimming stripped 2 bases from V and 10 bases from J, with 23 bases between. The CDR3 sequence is CASSPSSGPYGDGKLFF. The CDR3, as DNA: TGTGCCAGCTCACCATCGTCAGGCCCGTACGGGGATGGAAAACTGTTTTTT.

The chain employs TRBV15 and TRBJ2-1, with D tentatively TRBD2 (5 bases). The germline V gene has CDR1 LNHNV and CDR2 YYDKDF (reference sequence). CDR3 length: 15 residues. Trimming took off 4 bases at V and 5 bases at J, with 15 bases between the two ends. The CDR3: CATSKSGNRNNEQFF. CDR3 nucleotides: TGTGCCACCAGCAAATCGGGAAACCGAAACAATGAGCAGTTCTTC.

The CDR3 bases are TGTGCCAGCAGCCAAGAAAGAAGCGGCCAGTACCGCTCCTATAATTCACCCCTCCACTTT. Its translation is CASSQERSGQYRSYNSPLHF. This rearrangement joins TRBV4-2 to TRBJ1-6; D not certain. The V and J ends lost 0 bases and 0 bases respectively, with 18 bases between them. The CDR3 has 20 amino acids. Germline CDR1 LGHNA, CDR2 YNFKEQ.

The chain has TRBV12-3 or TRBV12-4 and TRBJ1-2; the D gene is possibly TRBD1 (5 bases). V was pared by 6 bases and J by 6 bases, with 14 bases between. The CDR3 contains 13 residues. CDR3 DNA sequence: TGTGCCAGCAGACAAAAACAGGTCAATGGCTACACCTTC. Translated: CASRQKQVNGYTF.

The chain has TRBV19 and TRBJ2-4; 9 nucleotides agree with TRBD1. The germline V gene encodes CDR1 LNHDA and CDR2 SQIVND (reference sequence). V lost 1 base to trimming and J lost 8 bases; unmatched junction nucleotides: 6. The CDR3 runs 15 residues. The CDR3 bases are TGTGCCAGTAGTATAGCCGGGACAGGGTCACACATTCAGTACTTC. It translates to CASSIAGTGSHIQYF.

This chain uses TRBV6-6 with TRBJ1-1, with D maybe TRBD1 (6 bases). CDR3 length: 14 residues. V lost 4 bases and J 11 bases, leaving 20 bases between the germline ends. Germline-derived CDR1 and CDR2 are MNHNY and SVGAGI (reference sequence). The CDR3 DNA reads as TGTGCCAGCAGTTCCCCCTCCGGGACATTCCTCGCTTTCTTT. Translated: CASSSPSGTFLAFF.

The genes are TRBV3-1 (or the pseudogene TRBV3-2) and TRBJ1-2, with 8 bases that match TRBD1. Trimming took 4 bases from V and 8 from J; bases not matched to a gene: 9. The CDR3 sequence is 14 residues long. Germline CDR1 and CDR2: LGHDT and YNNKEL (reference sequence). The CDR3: CASSLKSQGAGYTF. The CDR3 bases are TGTGCCAGCAGCCTAAAGTCGCAGGGGGCCGGCTACACCTTC.

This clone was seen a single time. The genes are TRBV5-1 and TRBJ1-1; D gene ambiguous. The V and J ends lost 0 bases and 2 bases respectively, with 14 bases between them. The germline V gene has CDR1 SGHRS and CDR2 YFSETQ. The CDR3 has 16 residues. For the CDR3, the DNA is TGCGCCAGCAGCTTGGCTGACACCCAACTTAACACTGAAGCTTTCTTT. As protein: CASSLADTQLNTEAFF.

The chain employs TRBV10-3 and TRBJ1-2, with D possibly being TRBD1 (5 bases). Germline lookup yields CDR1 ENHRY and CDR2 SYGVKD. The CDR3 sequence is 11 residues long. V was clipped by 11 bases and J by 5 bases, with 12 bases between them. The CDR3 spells CASRDSYGYTF. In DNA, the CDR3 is TGTGCCTCCCGAGACAGTTATGGCTACACCTTC.

This CDR3 is CASSFLTGGSGYTF. CDR3 bases: TGCGCCAGCAGCTTCCTGACAGGGGGCAGCGGCTACACCTTC. This chain uses TRBV5-1 with TRBJ1-2; 10 nucleotides agree with TRBD1. The CDR3 sequence is 14 residues long. Losses at the gene ends were 2 bases for V and 8 bases for J; bases not matched to a gene: 6. Germline V gives CDR1 SGHRS, CDR2 YFSETQ.

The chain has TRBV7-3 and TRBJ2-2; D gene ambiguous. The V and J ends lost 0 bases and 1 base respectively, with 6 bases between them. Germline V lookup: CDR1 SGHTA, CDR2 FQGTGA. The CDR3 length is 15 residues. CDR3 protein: CASSLTGRNTGELFF. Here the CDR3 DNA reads TGTGCCAGCAGCTTAACGGGCAGGAACACCGGGGAGCTGTTTTTT.

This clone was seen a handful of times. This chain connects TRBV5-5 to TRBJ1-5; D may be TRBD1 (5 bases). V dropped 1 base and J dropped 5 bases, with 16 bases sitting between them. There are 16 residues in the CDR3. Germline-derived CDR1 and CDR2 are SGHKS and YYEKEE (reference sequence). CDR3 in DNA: TGTGCCAGCAGCTTGAACGATCCCTGGGGGGATCAGCCCCAGCATTTT. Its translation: CASSLNDPWGDQPQHF.

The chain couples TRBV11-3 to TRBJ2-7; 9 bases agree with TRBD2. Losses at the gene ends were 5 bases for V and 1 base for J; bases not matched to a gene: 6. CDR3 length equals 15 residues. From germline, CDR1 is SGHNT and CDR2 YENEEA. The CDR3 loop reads CASSVRSGGSYEQYF. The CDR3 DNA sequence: TGTGCCAGCAGCGTGCGTAGCGGGGGTTCCTACGAGCAGTACTTC.

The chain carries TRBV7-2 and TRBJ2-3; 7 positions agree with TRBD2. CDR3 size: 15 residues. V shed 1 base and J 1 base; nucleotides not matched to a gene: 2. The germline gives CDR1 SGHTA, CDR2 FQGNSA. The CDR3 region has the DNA TGTGCCAGCAGCTTAGACAGCGGGGGCACAGATACGCAGTATTTT. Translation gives CASSLDSGGTDTQYF.

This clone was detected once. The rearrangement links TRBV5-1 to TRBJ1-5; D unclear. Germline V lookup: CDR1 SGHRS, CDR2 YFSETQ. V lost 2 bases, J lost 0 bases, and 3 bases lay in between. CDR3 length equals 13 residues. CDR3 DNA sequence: TGCGCCAGCAGCTTCAGTAGCAATCAGCCCCAGCATTTT. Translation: CASSFSSNQPQHF.

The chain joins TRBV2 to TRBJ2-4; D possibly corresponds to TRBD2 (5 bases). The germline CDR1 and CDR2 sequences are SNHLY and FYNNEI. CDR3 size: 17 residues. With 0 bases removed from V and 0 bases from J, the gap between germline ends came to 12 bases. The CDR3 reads CASSEAEADIAKNIQYF. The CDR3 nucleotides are TGTGCCAGCAGTGAAGCGGAGGCCGATATAGCCAAAAACATTCAGTACTTC.